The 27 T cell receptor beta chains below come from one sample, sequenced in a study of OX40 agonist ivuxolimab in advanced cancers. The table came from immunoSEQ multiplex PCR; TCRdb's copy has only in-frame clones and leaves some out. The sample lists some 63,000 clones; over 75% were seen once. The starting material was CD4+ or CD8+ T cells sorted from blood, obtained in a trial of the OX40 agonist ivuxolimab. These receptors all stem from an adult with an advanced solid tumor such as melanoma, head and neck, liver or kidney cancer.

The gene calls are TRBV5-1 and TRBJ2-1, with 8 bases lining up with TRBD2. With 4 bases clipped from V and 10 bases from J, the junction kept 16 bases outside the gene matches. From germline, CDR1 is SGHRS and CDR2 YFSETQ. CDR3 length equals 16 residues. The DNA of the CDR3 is TGCGCCAGCAGCGCAGGGTTTACAGCGGGAGTGGTGGAGCAGTTCTTC. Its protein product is CASSAGFTAGVVEQFF. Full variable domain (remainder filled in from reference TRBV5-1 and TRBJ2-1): KAGVTQTPRYLIKTRGQQVTLSCSPISGHRSVSWYQQTPGQGLQFLFEYFSETQRNKGNFPGRFSGRQFSNSRSEMNVSTLELGDSALYLCASSAGFTAGVVEQFFGPGTRLTVL.

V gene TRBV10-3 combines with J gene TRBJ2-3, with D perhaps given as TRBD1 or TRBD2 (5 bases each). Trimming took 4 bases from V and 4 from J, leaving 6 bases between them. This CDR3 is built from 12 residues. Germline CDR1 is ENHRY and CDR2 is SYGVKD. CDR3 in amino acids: CAISGGSDTQYF. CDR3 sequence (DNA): TGTGCCATCAGTGGGGGGTCAGATACGCAGTATTTT.

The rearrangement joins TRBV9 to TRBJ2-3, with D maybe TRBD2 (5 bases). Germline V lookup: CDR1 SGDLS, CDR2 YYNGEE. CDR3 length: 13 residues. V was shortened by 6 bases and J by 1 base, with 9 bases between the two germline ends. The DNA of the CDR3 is TGTGCCAGCAATAAAGCGGGCACAGATACGCAGTATTTT. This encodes CASNKAGTDTQYF. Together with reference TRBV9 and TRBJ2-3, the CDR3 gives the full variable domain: DSGVTQTPKHLITATGQRVTLRCSPRSGDLSVYWYQQSLDQGLQFLIQYYNGEERAKGNILERFSAQQFPDLHSELNLSSLELGDSALYFCASNKAGTDTQYFGPGTRLTVL.

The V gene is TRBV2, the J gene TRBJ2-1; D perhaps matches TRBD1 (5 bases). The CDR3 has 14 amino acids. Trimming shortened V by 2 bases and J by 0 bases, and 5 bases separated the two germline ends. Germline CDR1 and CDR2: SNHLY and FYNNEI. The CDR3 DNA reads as TGTGCCAGCAGTGAACAGGGCTCCTACAATGAGCAGTTCTTC. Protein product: CASSEQGSYNEQFF.

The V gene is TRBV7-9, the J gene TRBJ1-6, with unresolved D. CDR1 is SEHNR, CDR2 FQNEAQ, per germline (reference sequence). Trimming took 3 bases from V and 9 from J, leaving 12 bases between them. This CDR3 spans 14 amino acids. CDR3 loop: CASSLAEFRSPLHF. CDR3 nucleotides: TGTGCCAGCAGCTTGGCCGAGTTTCGTTCACCCCTCCACTTT.

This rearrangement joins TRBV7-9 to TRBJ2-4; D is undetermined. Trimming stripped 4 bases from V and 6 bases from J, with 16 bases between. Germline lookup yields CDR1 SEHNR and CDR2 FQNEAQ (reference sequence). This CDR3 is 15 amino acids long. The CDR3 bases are TGTGCCAGCAGCTCGTTGGGAAGGGTTGGAAACATTCAGTACTTC. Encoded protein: CASSSLGRVGNIQYF.

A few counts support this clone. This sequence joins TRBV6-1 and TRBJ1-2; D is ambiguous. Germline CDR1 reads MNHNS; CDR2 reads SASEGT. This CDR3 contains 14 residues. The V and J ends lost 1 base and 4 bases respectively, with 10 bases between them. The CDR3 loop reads CASSEGAIFYGYTF. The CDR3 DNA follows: TGTGCCAGCAGTGAAGGGGCAATTTTCTATGGCTACACCTTC.

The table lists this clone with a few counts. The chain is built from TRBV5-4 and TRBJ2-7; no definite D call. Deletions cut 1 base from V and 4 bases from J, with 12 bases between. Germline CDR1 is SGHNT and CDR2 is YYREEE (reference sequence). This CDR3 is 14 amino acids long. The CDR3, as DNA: TGTGCCAGCAGCTTGAGCGAAATGGGATACGAGCAGTACTTC. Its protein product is CASSLSEMGYEQYF. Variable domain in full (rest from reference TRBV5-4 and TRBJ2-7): ETGVTQSPTHLIKTRGQQVTLRCSSQSGHNTVSWYQQALGQGPQFIFQYYREEENGRGNFPPRFSGLQFPNYSSELNVNALELDDSALYLCASSLSEMGYEQYFGPGTRLTVT.

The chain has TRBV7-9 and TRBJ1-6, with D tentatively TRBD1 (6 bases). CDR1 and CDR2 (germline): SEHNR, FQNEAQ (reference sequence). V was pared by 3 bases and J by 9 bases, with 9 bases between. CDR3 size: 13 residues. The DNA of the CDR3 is TGTGCCAGCAGCTTCATACAGGGTTCACCCCTCCACTTT. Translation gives CASSFIQGSPLHF.

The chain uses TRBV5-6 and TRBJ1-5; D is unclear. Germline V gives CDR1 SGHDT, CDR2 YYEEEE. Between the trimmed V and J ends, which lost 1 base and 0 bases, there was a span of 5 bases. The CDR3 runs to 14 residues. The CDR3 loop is CASSLISSNQPQHF. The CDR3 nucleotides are TGTGCCAGCAGCTTGATAAGTAGCAATCAGCCCCAGCATTTT.

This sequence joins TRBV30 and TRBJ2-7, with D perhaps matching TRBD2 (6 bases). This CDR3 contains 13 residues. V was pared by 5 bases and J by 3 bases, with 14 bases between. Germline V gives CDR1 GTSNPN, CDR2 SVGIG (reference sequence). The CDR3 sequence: CAWETEGLYEQYF. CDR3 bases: TGTGCCTGGGAGACGGAGGGCCTCTACGAGCAGTACTTC.

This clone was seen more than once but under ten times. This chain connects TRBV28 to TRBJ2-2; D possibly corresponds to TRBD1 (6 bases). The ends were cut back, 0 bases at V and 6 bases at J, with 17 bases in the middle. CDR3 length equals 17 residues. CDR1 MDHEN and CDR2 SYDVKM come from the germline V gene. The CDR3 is CASSLWSLAGGPGELFF. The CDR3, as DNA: TGTGCCAGCAGTTTATGGTCCCTAGCTGGGGGCCCCGGGGAGCTGTTTTTT.

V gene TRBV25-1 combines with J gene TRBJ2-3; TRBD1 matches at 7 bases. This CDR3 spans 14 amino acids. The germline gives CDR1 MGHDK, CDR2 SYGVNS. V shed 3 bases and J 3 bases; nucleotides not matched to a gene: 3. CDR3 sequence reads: CASSDRGYTDTQYF. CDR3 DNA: TGTGCCAGCAGTGACAGGGGGTATACAGATACGCAGTATTTT.

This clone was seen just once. CDR3 DNA sequence: TGTGCCTGGGGACGCCCCGAGGGGTACTACAATGAGCAGTTCTTC. This codes for CAWGRPEGYYNEQFF. The chain joins TRBV30 to TRBJ2-1; tentatively, D is TRBD1 or TRBD2 (5 bases each). V gave up 5 bases and J gave up 3 bases, with 17 bases separating them. Per the germline V gene, CDR1 is GTSNPN and CDR2 is SVGIG (reference sequence). This CDR3 comprises 15 residues.

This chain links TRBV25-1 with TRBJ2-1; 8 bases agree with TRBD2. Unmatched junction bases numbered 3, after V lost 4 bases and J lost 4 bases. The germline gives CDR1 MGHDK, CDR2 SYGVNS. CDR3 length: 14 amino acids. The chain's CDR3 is CASSGTSRYNEQFF. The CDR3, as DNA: TGTGCCAGCAGTGGGACTAGCAGATACAATGAGCAGTTCTTC.

This CDR3 reads CASSWETQYF. The CDR3 DNA sequence: TGTGCCAGCAGTTGGGAGACCCAGTACTTC. The V call is TRBV6-1, the J call TRBJ2-5; D not certain. Germline assignment: CDR1 MNHNS and CDR2 SASEGT. V lost 5 bases and J 5 bases, leaving 3 bases between the germline ends. The CDR3 sequence is 10 residues long.

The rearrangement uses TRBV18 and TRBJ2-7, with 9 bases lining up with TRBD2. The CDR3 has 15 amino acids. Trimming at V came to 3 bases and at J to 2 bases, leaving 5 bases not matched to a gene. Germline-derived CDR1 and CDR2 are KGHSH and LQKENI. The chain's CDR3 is CASSPGLADAYEQYF. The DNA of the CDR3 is TGTGCCAGCTCACCGGGACTAGCCGATGCCTACGAGCAGTACTTC.

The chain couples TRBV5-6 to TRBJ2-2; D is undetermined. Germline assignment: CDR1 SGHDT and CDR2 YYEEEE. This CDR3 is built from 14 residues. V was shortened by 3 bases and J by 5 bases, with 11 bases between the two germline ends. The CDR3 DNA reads TGTGCCAGCAGCTACGGTACAGAAACCGGGGAGCTGTTTTTT. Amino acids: CASSYGTETGELFF.

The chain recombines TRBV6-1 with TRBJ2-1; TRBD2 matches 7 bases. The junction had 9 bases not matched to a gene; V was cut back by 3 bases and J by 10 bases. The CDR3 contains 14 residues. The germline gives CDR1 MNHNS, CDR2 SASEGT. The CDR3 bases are TGTGCCAGCAGTGAGACGGTGGGGGGGGGAGAGCAGTTCTTC. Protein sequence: CASSETVGGGEQFF.

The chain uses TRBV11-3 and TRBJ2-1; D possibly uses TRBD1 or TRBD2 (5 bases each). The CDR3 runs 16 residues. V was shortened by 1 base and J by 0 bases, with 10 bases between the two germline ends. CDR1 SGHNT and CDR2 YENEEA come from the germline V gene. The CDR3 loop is CASSLAGTLSYNEQFF. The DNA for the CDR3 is TGTGCCAGCAGCTTAGCCGGGACCCTCTCCTACAATGAGCAGTTCTTC.

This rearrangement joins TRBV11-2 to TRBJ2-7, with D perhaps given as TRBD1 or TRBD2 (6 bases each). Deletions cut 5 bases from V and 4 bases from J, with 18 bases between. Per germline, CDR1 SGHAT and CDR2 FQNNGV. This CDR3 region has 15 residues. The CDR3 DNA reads TGTGCCAGCAGCGCCCAGGGGTGGGAGGCGTACGAGCAGTACTTC. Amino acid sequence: CASSAQGWEAYEQYF.

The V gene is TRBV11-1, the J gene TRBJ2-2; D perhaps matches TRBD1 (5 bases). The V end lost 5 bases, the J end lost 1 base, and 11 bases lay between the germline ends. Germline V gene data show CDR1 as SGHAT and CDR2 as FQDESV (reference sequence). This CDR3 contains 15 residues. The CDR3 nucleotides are TGTGCCAGCAGCCCCCAGGGTCTGAACACCGGGGAGCTGTTTTTT. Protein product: CASSPQGLNTGELFF.

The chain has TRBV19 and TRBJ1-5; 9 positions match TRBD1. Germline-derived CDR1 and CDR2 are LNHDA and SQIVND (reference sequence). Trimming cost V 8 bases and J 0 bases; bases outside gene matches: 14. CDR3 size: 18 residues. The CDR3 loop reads CASRGTGNQLYSNQPQHF. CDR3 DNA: TGTGCCAGTCGGGGGACAGGGAACCAACTATATAGCAATCAGCCCCAGCATTTT.

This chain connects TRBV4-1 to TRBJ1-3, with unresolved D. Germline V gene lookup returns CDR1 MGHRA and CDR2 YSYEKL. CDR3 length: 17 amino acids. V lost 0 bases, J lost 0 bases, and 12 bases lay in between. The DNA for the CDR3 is TGCGCCAGCAGCCAAGAGAAAAGGGTAACCTCTGGAAACACCATATATTTT. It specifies CASSQEKRVTSGNTIYF.

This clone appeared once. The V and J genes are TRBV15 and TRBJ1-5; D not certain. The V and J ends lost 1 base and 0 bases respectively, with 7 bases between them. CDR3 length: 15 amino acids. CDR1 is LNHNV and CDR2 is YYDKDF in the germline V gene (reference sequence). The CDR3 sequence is CATSRAKISNQPQHF. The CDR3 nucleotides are TGTGCCACCAGCAGAGCCAAGATTAGCAATCAGCCCCAGCATTTT.

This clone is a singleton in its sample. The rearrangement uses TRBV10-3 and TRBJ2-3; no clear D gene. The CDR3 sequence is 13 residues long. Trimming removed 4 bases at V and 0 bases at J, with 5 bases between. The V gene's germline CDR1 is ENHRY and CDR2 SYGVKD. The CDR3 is CAISGQSTDTQYF. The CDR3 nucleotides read TGTGCCATCAGTGGCCAGAGCACAGATACGCAGTATTTT.

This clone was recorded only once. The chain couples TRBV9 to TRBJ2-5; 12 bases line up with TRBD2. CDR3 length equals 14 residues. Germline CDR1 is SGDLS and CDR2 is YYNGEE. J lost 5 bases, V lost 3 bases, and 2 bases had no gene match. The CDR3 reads CASSAGTSGETQYF. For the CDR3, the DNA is TGTGCCAGCAGCGCCGGGACTAGCGGGGAGACCCAGTACTTC.